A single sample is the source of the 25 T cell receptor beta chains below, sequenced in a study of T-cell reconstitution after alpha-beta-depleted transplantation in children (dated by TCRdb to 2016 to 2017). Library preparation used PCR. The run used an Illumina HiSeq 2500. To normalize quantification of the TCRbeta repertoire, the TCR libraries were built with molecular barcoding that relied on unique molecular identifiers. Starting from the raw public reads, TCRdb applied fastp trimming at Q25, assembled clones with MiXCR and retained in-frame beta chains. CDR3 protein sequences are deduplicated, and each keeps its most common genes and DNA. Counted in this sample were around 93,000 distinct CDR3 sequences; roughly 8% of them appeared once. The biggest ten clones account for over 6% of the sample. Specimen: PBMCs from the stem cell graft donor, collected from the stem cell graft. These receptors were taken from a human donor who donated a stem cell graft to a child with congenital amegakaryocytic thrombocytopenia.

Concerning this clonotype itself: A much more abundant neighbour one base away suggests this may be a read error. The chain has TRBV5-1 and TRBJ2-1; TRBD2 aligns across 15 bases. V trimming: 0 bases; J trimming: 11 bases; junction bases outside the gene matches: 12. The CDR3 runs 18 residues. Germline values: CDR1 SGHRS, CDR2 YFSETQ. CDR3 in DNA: TGCGCCAGCAGCTTGGAAGGGGGGGGACTAGCGGGAGGACATCAGCAGTTCTTC. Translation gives CASSLEGGGLAGGHQQFF.

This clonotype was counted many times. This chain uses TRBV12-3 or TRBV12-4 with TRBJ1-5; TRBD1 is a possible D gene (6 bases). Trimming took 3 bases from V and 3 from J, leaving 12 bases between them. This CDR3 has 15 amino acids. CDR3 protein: CASSLGAGYNQPQHF. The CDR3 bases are TGTGCCAGCAGTTTGGGGGCAGGGTACAATCAGCCCCAGCATTTT.

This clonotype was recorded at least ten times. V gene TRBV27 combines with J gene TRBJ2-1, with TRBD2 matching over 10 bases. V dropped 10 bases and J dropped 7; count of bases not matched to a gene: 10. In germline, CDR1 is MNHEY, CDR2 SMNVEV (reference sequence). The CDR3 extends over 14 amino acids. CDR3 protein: CATGWSGGANEQFF. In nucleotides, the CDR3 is TGTGCCACGGGGTGGAGCGGGGGGGCGAATGAGCAGTTCTTC.

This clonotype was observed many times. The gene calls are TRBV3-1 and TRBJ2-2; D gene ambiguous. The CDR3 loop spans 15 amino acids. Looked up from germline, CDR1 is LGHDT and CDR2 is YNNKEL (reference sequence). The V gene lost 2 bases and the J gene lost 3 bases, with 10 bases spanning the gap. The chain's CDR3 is CASSQYSGDTGELFF. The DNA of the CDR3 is TGTGCCAGCAGCCAATATTCTGGGGACACCGGGGAGCTGTTTTTT.

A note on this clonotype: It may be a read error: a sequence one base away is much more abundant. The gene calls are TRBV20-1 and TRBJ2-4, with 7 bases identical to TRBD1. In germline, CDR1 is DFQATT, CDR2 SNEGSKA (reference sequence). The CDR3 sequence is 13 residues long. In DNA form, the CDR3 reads TGCAGTGCTAGAGTCTTCAGGGGGAACAGTCAGTACTTC. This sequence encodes CSARVFRGNSQYF.

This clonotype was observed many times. The CDR3 region is CASSRSGRANEQFF. DNA of the CDR3: TGCGCCAGCAGTCGTAGCGGGAGGGCCAATGAGCAGTTCTTC. The V gene is TRBV5-1, the J gene TRBJ2-1; 11 positions agree with TRBD2. This CDR3 is built from 14 residues. Germline V gene sequence: CDR1 SGHRS, CDR2 YFSETQ. J was trimmed by 6 bases and V by 5 bases; bases with no gene match: 4.

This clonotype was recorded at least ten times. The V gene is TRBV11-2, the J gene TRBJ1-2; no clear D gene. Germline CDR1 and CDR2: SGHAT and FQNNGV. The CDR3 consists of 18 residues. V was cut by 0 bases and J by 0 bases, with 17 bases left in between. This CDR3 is CASSLDSQIGLANYGYTF. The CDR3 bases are TGTGCCAGCAGCTTAGATAGTCAGATAGGGTTAGCTAACTATGGCTACACCTTC.

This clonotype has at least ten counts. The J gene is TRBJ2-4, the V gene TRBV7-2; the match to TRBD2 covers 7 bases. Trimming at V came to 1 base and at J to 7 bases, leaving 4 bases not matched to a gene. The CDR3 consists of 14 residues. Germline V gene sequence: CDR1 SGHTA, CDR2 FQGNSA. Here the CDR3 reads CASSLEAGYNIQYF. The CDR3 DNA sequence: TGTGCCAGCAGCTTAGAAGCGGGATACAACATTCAGTACTTC.

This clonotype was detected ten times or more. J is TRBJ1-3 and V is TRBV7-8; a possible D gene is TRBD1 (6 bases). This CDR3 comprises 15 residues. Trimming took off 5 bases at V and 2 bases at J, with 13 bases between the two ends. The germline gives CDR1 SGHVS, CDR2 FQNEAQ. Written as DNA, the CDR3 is TGTGCCAGCAGCCCCTCTCGGACAGCTGGAAACACCATATATTTT. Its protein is CASSPSRTAGNTIYF.

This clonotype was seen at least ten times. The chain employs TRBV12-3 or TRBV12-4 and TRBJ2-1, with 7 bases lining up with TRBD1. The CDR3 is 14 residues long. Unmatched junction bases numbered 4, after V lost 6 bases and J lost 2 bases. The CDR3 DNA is TGTGCCAGCAGGGGACAGCACCCCTACAATGAGCAGTTCTTC. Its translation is CASRGQHPYNEQFF.

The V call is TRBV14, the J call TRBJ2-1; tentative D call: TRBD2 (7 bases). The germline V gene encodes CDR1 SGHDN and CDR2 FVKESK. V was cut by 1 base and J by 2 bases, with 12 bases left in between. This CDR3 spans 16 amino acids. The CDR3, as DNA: TGTGCCAGCAGCCAAGTAGGGGGGGCCGCCTACAATGAGCAGTTCTTC. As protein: CASSQVGGAAYNEQFF.

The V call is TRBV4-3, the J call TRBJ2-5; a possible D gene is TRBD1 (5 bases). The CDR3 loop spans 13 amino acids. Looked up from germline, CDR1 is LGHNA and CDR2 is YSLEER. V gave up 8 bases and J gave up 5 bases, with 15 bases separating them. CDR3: CASAGRKGETQYF. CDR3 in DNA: TGCGCCAGCGCTGGGCGTAAGGGGGAGACCCAGTACTTC.

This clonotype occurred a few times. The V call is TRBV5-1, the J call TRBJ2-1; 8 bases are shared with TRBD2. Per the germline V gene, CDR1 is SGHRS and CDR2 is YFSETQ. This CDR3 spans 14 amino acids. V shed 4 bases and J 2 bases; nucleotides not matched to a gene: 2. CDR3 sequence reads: CASSREGAYNEQFF. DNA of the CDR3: TGCGCCAGCAGCCGGGAGGGGGCCTACAATGAGCAGTTCTTC.

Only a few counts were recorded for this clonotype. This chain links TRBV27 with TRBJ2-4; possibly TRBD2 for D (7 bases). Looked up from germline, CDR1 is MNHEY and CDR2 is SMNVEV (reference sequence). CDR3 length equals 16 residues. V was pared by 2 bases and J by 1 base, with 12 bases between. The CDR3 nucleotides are TGTGCCAGCAGTTTAAAGGGGGGGACGGCCAAAAACATTCAGTACTTC. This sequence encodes CASSLKGGTAKNIQYF.

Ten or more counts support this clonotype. Written as DNA, the CDR3 is TGTGCCAGCAGTTCAATCCTGGGGGGGGGCAATCAGCCCCAGCATTTT. Protein product: CASSSILGGGNQPQHF. This chain connects TRBV12-3 or TRBV12-4 to TRBJ1-5, with TRBD1 as a possible D gene (5 bases). V was pared by 4 bases and J by 2 bases, with 15 bases between. CDR3 length: 16 residues.

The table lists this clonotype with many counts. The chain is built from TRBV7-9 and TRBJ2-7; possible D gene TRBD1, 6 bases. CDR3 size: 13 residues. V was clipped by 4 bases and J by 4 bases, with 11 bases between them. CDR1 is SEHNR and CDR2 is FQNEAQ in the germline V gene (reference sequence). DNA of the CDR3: TGTGCCAGCAGCTCGGACAGCGGTTACGAGCAGTACTTC. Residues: CASSSDSGYEQYF.

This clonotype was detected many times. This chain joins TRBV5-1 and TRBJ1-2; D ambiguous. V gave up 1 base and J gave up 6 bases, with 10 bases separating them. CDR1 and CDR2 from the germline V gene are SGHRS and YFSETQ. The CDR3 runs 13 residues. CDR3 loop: CASSLNGRDGYTF. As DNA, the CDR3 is TGCGCCAGCAGCTTGAACGGGAGGGATGGCTACACCTTC.

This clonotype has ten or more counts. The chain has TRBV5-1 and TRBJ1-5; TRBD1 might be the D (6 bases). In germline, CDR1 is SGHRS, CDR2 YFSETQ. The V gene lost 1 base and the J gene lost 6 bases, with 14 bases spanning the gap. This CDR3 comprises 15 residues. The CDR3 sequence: CASSLSSGAGQPQHF. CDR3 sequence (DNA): TGCGCCAGCAGCTTGTCCTCGGGGGCGGGTCAGCCCCAGCATTTT.

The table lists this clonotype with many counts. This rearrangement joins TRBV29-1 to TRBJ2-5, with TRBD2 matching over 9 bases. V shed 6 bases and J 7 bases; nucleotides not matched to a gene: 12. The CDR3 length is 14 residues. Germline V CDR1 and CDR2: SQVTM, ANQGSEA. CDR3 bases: TGCAGCGTGGGGGGACTAGCCGGGGCCGTGACCCAGTACTTC. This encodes CSVGGLAGAVTQYF. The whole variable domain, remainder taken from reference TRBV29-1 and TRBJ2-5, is SAVISQKPSRDICQRGTSLTIQCQVDSQVTMMFWYRQQPGQSLTLIATANQGSEATYESGFVIDKFPISRPNLTFSTLTVSNMSPEDSSIYLCSVGGLAGAVTQYFGPGTRLLVL.

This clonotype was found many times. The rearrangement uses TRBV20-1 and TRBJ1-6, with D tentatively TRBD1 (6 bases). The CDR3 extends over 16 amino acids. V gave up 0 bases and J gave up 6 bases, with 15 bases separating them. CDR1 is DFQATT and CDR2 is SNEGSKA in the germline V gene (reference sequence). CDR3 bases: TGCAGTGCTAGAGATCCGACGGACAGTCTTAATTCACCCCTCCACTTT. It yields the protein CSARDPTDSLNSPLHF.

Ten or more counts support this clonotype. CDR3 loop: CASSRTGSYLFSDTQYF. The CDR3, as DNA: TGTGCCAGCAGCAGGACAGGTTCCTACCTTTTTTCGGATACGCAGTATTTT. The J gene is TRBJ2-3, the V gene TRBV7-2, with TRBD1 matching 7 bases. This CDR3 is 17 amino acids long. Germline CDR1 is SGHTA and CDR2 is FQGNSA. V lost 5 bases to trimming and J lost 6 bases; unmatched junction nucleotides: 17. The full variable domain, completed using reference TRBV7-2 and TRBJ2-3, is GAGVSQSPSNKVTEKGKDVELRCDPISGHTALYWYRQSLGQGLEFLIYFQGNSAPDKSGLPSDRFSAERTGGSVSTLTIQRTQQEDSAVYLCASSRTGSYLFSDTQYFGPGTRLTVL.

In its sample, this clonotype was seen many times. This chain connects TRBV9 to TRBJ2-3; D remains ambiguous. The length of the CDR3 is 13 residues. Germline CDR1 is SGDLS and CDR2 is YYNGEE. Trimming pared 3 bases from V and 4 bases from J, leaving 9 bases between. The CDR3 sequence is CASSDNRADTQYF. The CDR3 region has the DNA TGTGCCAGCAGCGATAATAGAGCAGATACGCAGTATTTT.

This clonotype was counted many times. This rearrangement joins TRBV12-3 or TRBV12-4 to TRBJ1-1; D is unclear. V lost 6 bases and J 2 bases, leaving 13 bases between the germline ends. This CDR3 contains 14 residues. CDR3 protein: CASSPWTENTEAFF. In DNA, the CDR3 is TGTGCCAGCAGCCCTTGGACGGAAAACACTGAAGCTTTCTTT.

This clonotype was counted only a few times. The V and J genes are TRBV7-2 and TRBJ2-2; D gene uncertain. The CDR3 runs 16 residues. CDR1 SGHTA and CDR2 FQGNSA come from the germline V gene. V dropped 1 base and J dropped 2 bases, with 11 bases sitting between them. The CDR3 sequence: CASSLDASLNTGELFF. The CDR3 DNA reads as TGTGCCAGCAGCTTAGACGCATCTTTAAACACCGGGGAGCTGTTTTTT.

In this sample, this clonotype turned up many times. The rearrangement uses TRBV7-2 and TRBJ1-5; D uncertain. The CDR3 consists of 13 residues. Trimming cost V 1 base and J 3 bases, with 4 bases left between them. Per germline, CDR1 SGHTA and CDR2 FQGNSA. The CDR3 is CASSLGPNQPQHF. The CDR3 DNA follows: TGTGCCAGCAGCTTAGGCCCCAATCAGCCCCAGCATTTT.